This record covers a single T cell receptor beta chain. Primers used in a second PCR of about 6 to 11 cycles were a sample-barcoded 5' primer and a J-beta primer mix. MiXCR, applied by TCRdb to the 5' RACE reads, yields one record per CDR3 protein. The sample has about 1.8 million distinct CDR3 sequences; less than 50% are singletons. The sample is drawn from a study of blood T cells in healthy people across ages. The TCR originated in a middle-aged woman in good health. Material: blood.

CDR3 region: CASSQGRGVNQETQYF. The CDR3 DNA reads TGTGCCAGCAGCCAGGGGCGGGGGGTGAACCAAGAGACCCAGTACTTC. The chain couples TRBV3-1 to TRBJ2-5; 8 bases align to TRBD2. Looked up from germline, CDR1 is LGHDT and CDR2 is YNNKEL (reference sequence). The V and J ends lost 3 bases and 0 bases, in that order; junction bases with no gene match: 6. CDR3 length: 16 amino acids.